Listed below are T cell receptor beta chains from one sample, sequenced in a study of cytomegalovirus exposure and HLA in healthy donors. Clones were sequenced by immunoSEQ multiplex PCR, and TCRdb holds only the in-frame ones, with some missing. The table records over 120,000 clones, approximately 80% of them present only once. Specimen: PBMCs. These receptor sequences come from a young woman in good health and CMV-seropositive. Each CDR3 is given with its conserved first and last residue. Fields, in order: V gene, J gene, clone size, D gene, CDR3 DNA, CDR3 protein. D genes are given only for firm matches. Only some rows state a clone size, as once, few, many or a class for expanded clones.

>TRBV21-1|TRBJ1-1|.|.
TGTGCCAGCAGCAACGGACTCCCGAGGTCTGAAGCTTTCTTT
CASSNGLPRSEAFF
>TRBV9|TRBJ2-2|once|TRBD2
TGTGCCAGCAGCCTCACTAGCGGAGGCAACACCGGGGAGCTGTTTTTT
CASSLTSGGNTGELFF
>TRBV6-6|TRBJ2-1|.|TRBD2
TGTGCCAGCATCGGTTCTAGCGGGGGTCTATACAATGAGCAGTTCTTC
CASIGSSGGLYNEQFF
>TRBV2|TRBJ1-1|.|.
TGTGCCAGCAGTGATCCTCCCGGGGCTGAAGCTTTCTTT
CASSDPPGAEAFF
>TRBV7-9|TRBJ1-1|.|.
TGTGCCAGCAGCCCGGAGGTCGGGGGGTCTGAAGCTTTCTTT
CASSPEVGGSEAFF
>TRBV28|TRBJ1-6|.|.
TGTGCCAGCAGTTTTCAAGGCCCAGGGGCTTATAATTCACCCCTCCACTTT
CASSFQGPGAYNSPLHF
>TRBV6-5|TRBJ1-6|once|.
TGTGCCAGCAGGCTCGGTCAGGGGAATTCACCCCTCCACTTT
CASRLGQGNSPLHF
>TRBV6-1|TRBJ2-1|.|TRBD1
TGTGCCAGCATTAAGACAGGGACCTACAATGAGCAGTTCTTC
CASIKTGTYNEQFF
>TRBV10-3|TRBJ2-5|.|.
TGCGCCATCAGAGCGCAGTCCCAAGAGACCCAGTACTTC
CAIRAQSQETQYF
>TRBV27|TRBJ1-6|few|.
TGTGCCAGCAGTTTAACAGGGATTAATTCACCCCTCCACTTT
CASSLTGINSPLHF
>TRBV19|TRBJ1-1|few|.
TGTGCCAGTAGGGATCCGGGAGGGGTCACTGAAGCTTTCTTT
CASRDPGGVTEAFF
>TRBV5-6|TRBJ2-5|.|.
TGTGCCAGCAGCTTGGGATCCTTCGGCAGGGTATCAGAGACCCAGTACTTC
CASSLGSFGRVSETQYF
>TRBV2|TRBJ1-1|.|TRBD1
TGTGCCAGCAGGAGGGACAGCAAGAACACTGAAGCTTTCTTT
CASRRDSKNTEAFF
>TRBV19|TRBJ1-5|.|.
TGTGCCAGTACCTCAAGGGGGGGCACCAATCAGCCCCAGCATTTT
CASTSRGGTNQPQHF
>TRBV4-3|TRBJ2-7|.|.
TGCGCCAGCAGCCTTTACCCCGGGACAACTTACGAGCAGTACTTC
CASSLYPGTTYEQYF
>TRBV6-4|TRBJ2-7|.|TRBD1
TGTGCCAGCAGTGATGCACGTCAGGGGGTAGATTACGAGCAGTACTTC
CASSDARQGVDYEQYF
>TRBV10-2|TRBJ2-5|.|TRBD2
TGCGCCAGCAGGGGGGGACTAGTCAGTACAACGGAGACCCAGTACTTC
CASRGGLVSTTETQYF
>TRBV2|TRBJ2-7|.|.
TGTGCCAGCAGACAGATAAACTCCTACGAGCAGTACTTC
CASRQINSYEQYF
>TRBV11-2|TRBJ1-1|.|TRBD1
TGTGCCAGCAGCCGCGGACAGGGTCGAATCACTGAAGCTTTCTTT
CASSRGQGRITEAFF
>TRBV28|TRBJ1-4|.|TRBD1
TGTGCCAGCAGCCACAGGGGAACTAATGAAAAACTGTTTTTT
CASSHRGTNEKLFF